This is a list of T cell receptor beta chains from one sample in a study of blood T cell repertoires in COVID-19. The repertoire was sequenced with immunoSEQ multiplex PCR; TCRdb's copy has only in-frame clones and lacks some. The sample includes 200,000 to 300,000 clones, 86% seen only once; the top ten take around 2.4%. Sample: PBMCs or T cells enriched from blood (not recorded which). These receptors all stem from a woman aged 18-30 years who had recovered from COVID-19. CDR3s include the opening cysteine and the closing phenylalanine or tryptophan. Each record gives: clone size, J gene, CDR3 length, D gene, V gene, CDR3 DNA, CDR3 protein. The D gene is left open where the match is weak. Expanded clones get a size class; other rows say once, few or many, or leave the size out.

clone size: .; J gene: TRBJ1-5; CDR3 length: 16; D gene: TRBD1; V gene: TRBV6-2/TRBV6-3; CDR3 DNA: TGTGCCAGCAGTTTTGACAGGGTTCGGGGCAATCAGCCCCAGCATTTT; CDR3 protein: CASSFDRVRGNQPQHF
clone size: .; J gene: TRBJ1-2; CDR3 length: 17; D gene: TRBD1; V gene: TRBV5-1; CDR3 DNA: TGCGCCAGCAGCTTGGTCGGGACAGGGGGGATCGGCTATGGCTACACCTTC; CDR3 protein: CASSLVGTGGIGYGYTF
clone size: few; J gene: TRBJ2-7; CDR3 length: 20; D gene: .; V gene: TRBV28; CDR3 DNA: TGTGCCAGCAGTAGGGACCAAGTTTTCACCTACGGGGGATCCCTCTACGAGCAGTACTTC; CDR3 protein: CASSRDQVFTYGGSLYEQYF
clone size: .; J gene: TRBJ2-1; CDR3 length: 18; D gene: .; V gene: TRBV5-6; CDR3 DNA: TGTGCCAGCAGCTTCGCAAAAACCTTAAGGTTGCGGGACAATGAGCAGTTCTTC; CDR3 protein: CASSFAKTLRLRDNEQFF
clone size: few; J gene: TRBJ1-2; CDR3 length: 15; D gene: .; V gene: TRBV3-1/TRBV3-2; CDR3 DNA: TGTGCCAGCAGCCAAGCGGCCGCAGGAAACTATGGCTACACCTTC; CDR3 protein: CASSQAAAGNYGYTF
clone size: .; J gene: TRBJ1-6; CDR3 length: 14; D gene: .; V gene: TRBV18; CDR3 DNA: TGTGCCAGCTCACCGGGGGGTTTCGATTCACCCCTCCACTTT; CDR3 protein: CASSPGGFDSPLHF
clone size: .; J gene: TRBJ1-2; CDR3 length: 16; D gene: .; V gene: TRBV7-3; CDR3 DNA: TGTGCCAGCAGCCCCATCACGACGGACAACCCGGCCGGCTACACCTTC; CDR3 protein: CASSPITTDNPAGYTF
clone size: .; J gene: TRBJ1-2; CDR3 length: 11; D gene: TRBD1; V gene: TRBV5-1; CDR3 DNA: TGCGCCAGCAAGGGACAGGGGGGTTACACCTTC; CDR3 protein: CASKGQGGYTF
clone size: .; J gene: TRBJ2-3; CDR3 length: 12; D gene: .; V gene: TRBV28; CDR3 DNA: TGTGCCAGCAGCCCCGCTCGGGATACGCAGTATTTT; CDR3 protein: CASSPARDTQYF
clone size: .; J gene: TRBJ2-1; CDR3 length: 13; D gene: TRBD2; V gene: TRBV2; CDR3 DNA: TGTGCCAGCTCGGGACTAGGGGACAATGAGCAGTTCTTC; CDR3 protein: CASSGLGDNEQFF
clone size: .; J gene: TRBJ1-1; CDR3 length: 16; D gene: .; V gene: TRBV19; CDR3 DNA: TGTGCCAGTAGACAGGGACAACTCATCATGAACACTGAAGCTTTCTTT; CDR3 protein: CASRQGQLIMNTEAFF
clone size: .; J gene: TRBJ2-3; CDR3 length: 20; D gene: TRBD2; V gene: TRBV28; CDR3 DNA: TGTGCCAGCAGTGTCCCATGGGGACTAGCGGGAGGTGGAGGCACAGATACGCAGTATTTT; CDR3 protein: CASSVPWGLAGGGGTDTQYF
clone size: .; J gene: TRBJ2-5; CDR3 length: 16; D gene: TRBD2; V gene: TRBV16; CDR3 DNA: TGTGCCAGCAGCCAATCCGCGGGGGGGCTAGAAGAGACCCAGTACTTC; CDR3 protein: CASSQSAGGLEETQYF
clone size: .; J gene: TRBJ2-1; CDR3 length: 18; D gene: TRBD2; V gene: TRBV7-2; CDR3 DNA: TGTGCCAGCAGCTCTTTTTTAGCGGGGGGCAGCTCCTACAATGAGCAGTTCTTC; CDR3 protein: CASSSFLAGGSSYNEQFF
clone size: many; J gene: TRBJ2-5; CDR3 length: 14; D gene: .; V gene: TRBV7-2; CDR3 DNA: TGTGCCAGCAGCCAATGGGGCACGCAAGAGACCCAGTACTTC; CDR3 protein: CASSQWGTQETQYF
clone size: .; J gene: TRBJ2-7; CDR3 length: 15; D gene: .; V gene: TRBV19; CDR3 DNA: TGTGCCAGTAGTACCATCAGAGGGACTGAGAGGGAGCAGTACTTC; CDR3 protein: CASSTIRGTEREQYF
clone size: .; J gene: TRBJ1-2; CDR3 length: 15; D gene: TRBD1; V gene: TRBV4-3; CDR3 DNA: TGCGCCAGCAGCCAAGGACACAGGGGGAGCTATGGCTACACCTTC; CDR3 protein: CASSQGHRGSYGYTF
clone size: .; J gene: TRBJ2-5; CDR3 length: 14; D gene: TRBD2; V gene: TRBV27; CDR3 DNA: TGTGCCAGCAGTTTAGGCCCTAGCGGAGGGACCCAGTACTTC; CDR3 protein: CASSLGPSGGTQYF
clone size: .; J gene: TRBJ2-1; CDR3 length: 15; D gene: .; V gene: TRBV7-2; CDR3 DNA: TGTGCCAGCAGCTTAGTAGCGGCCCCCGCCAATGAGCAGTTCTTC; CDR3 protein: CASSLVAAPANEQFF
clone size: .; J gene: TRBJ1-2; CDR3 length: 16; D gene: .; V gene: TRBV7-6; CDR3 DNA: TGTGCCAGCAGCCTAATCGGGGGGGACGGGAACTATGGCTACACCTTC; CDR3 protein: CASSLIGGDGNYGYTF